This record concerns one T cell receptor beta chain sequence. The antigen is undetermined. Clones were sequenced by immunoSEQ multiplex PCR, and TCRdb holds only the in-frame ones, with some missing. The table shows under 40,000 clones, with about nine tenths occurring only once. The source of the sample is a study of T cells in localized non-small cell lung cancer. Regarding the study as a whole: Adjacent lung held a median around 58 of the top 100 tumor clones.

The trim removed 5 bases at V and 3 bases at J, leaving 1 base unmatched. Germline loops: CDR1 SGHTA, CDR2 FQGTGA. CDR3 length equals 13 residues. Specimen: peripheral blood, collected before any cancer treatment. This chain connects TRBV7-3 to TRBJ1-1; 9 bases match TRBD1. This sequence was found in a male donor at least 60 years old with stage III lung adenocarcinoma. The CDR3: CASSRTGDTEAFF. The CDR3 DNA reads as TGTGCCAGCAGCAGGACAGGGGACACTGAAGCTTTCTTT.